The 20 T cell receptor beta chains presented below share a single source sample, sequenced in a study of T cells in tuberculosis. Method: immunoSEQ multiplex PCR; TCRdb's copy keeps in-frame clones and lacks some. The sample records 54,000 or so clones, approximately 81% being singletons. Thawed, overnight-rested PBMC were stained with GMM-loaded CD1B tetramer, viability dye and anti-CD3, then sorted. CD1B tetramers were loaded with Rhodococcus equi-derived C32 glucose monomycolate. Sequences were obtained from CD1b-GMM tetramer-negative cells sorted from PBMCs. All receptors derive from an adult woman with latent tuberculosis.

This chain links TRBV2 with TRBJ2-3; tentatively, D is TRBD2 (5 bases). CDR3 size: 14 residues. Germline lookup yields CDR1 SNHLY and CDR2 FYNNEI. Trimming pared 2 bases from V and 2 bases from J, leaving 8 bases between. The CDR3 sequence is CASSETSTTDTQYF. CDR3 in DNA: TGTGCCAGCAGTGAAACTAGTACCACAGATACGCAGTATTTT.

This chain joins TRBV4-3 and TRBJ1-2; D is ambiguous. Deletions cut 5 bases from V and 4 bases from J, with 23 bases between. The CDR3 loop spans 17 amino acids. Looked up from germline, CDR1 is LGHNA and CDR2 is YSLEER. CDR3 bases: TGCGCCAGCAGCAAGGAAGGAGGACGTCGAAAGATCTATGGCTACACCTTC. Encoded protein: CASSKEGGRRKIYGYTF.

The rearrangement uses TRBV7-2 and TRBJ2-2; D is unclear. This CDR3 has 14 amino acids. The germline gives CDR1 SGHTA, CDR2 FQGNSA. The V gene lost 7 bases and the J gene lost 0 bases, with 9 bases spanning the gap. The CDR3 bases are TGTGCCAGCACCTATAGCCCGAACACCGGGGAGCTGTTTTTT. Protein product: CASTYSPNTGELFF.

The chain employs TRBV30 and TRBJ1-5; D might be TRBD1 (6 bases). The CDR3 runs 14 residues. Germline CDR1 GTSNPN, CDR2 SVGIG (reference sequence). V shed 2 bases and J shed 4 bases, with 12 bases lying between them. This CDR3 reads CAWSYGTLNQPQHF. The CDR3 DNA is TGTGCCTGGAGTTACGGGACACTTAATCAGCCCCAGCATTTT.

The V call is TRBV5-4, the J call TRBJ2-1, with 9 bases aligning to TRBD1. Germline-derived CDR1 and CDR2 are SGHNT and YYREEE (reference sequence). The CDR3 sequence is 15 residues long. V trimming: 2 bases; J trimming: 7 bases; junction bases outside the gene matches: 7. Written as DNA, the CDR3 is TGTGCCAGCAGCTTCCGACAGGGGGTGGGTAATGAGCAGTTCTTC. This translates into CASSFRQGVGNEQFF.

This clone was counted a few times. The chain employs TRBV2 and TRBJ1-1; 7 bases are a match to TRBD1. CDR1 and CDR2 (germline): SNHLY, FYNNEI. V trimming: 6 bases; J trimming: 1 base; junction bases outside the gene matches: 8. This CDR3 has 15 residues. CDR3 bases: TGTGCCAGCAGGGGGACAGCCGCGGGGAACACTGAAGCTTTCTTT. Encoded protein: CASRGTAAGNTEAFF.

V gene TRBV27 combines with J gene TRBJ2-1, with D possibly being TRBD1 (6 bases). CDR3 length: 16 amino acids. Trimming left V 5 bases short and J 0 bases short, with 14 bases between. Germline V lookup: CDR1 MNHEY, CDR2 SMNVEV (reference sequence). The CDR3 DNA sequence: TGTGCCAGCAGTGGGGGCCTCAGGAGCTCCTACAATGAGCAGTTCTTC. Amino acid sequence: CASSGGLRSSYNEQFF.

The genes are TRBV21-1 and TRBJ2-5; whether TRBD1, the table's D call, matches the DNA was not checked. TRBV21-1 is a listed pseudogene. The length of the CDR3 is 18 residues. The CDR3 DNA is TGTGCCAGCAGCAAAGCGCGGTCTGCAGGGGCTCTCCAAGAGACCCAGTACTTC. It encodes CASSKARSAGALQETQYF.

This clone was seen more than once but under ten times. The CDR3 nucleotides read TGTGCCACCAGCAGAGGCATAGTGCCGAACACTGAAGCTTTCTTT. It is translated as CATSRGIVPNTEAFF. V usage is TRBV15 and J usage is TRBJ1-1, with D unresolved. V was pared by 1 base and J by 1 base, with 10 bases between. The germline gives CDR1 LNHNV, CDR2 YYDKDF (reference sequence). CDR3 length: 15 amino acids.

The chain uses TRBV28 and TRBJ2-4; weak D call: TRBD1 (5 bases). CDR1 MDHEN and CDR2 SYDVKM come from the germline V gene. This CDR3 comprises 12 residues. Deletions cut 5 bases from V and 6 bases from J, with 8 bases between. CDR3 amino acids: CASSARVNIQYF. For the CDR3, the DNA is TGTGCCAGCAGTGCCAGGGTAAACATTCAGTACTTC. Supplemented by reference TRBV28 and TRBJ2-4, the full variable domain reads DVKVTQSSRYLVKRTGEKVFLECVQDMDHENMFWYRQDPGLGLRLIYFSYDVKMKEKGDIPEGYSVSREKKERFSLILESASTNQTSMYLCASSARVNIQYFGAGTRLSVL.

This clone was seen just once. This sequence joins TRBV4-2 and TRBJ2-7, with D perhaps matching TRBD1 (7 bases). In germline, CDR1 is LGHNA, CDR2 YNFKEQ. The CDR3 spans 15 residues. Trimming took 0 bases from V and 2 from J, leaving 11 bases between them. The CDR3, as DNA: TGTGCCAGCAGCCAAGAAGCCAGGGGGGCCTACGAGCAGTACTTC. It encodes CASSQEARGAYEQYF.

This chain connects TRBV5-5 to TRBJ1-2, with 8 positions matching TRBD1. V lost 2 bases, J lost 6 bases, and 9 bases stayed unmatched. The CDR3 has 15 amino acids. Germline lookup yields CDR1 SGHKS and CDR2 YYEKEE (reference sequence). The CDR3 loop reads CASSFAKGGQDGYTF. The CDR3 DNA reads as TGTGCCAGCAGCTTCGCGAAGGGGGGACAGGATGGCTACACCTTC.

V is TRBV4-3 and J is TRBJ2-7; the D gene is possibly TRBD1 (6 bases). Germline lookup yields CDR1 LGHNA and CDR2 YSLEER. The CDR3 extends over 15 amino acids. V was shortened by 1 base and J by 5 bases, with 15 bases between the two germline ends. The CDR3 is CASSQGPNRDNEQYF. The CDR3 DNA sequence: TGCGCCAGCAGCCAAGGCCCTAACCGGGACAACGAGCAGTACTTC.

V is TRBV11-3 and J is TRBJ2-1, with 9 bases matching TRBD2. Per germline, CDR1 SGHNT and CDR2 YENEEA. Germline trimming cut 0 bases from V and 7 bases from J; bases unmatched to any gene: 10. The CDR3 length is 17 residues. CDR3 amino acids: CASSLETGAGGRNEQFF. The CDR3 bases are TGTGCCAGCAGCTTAGAAACAGGAGCGGGGGGTCGGAATGAGCAGTTCTTC.

Here the CDR3 reads CASSMGGEQFF. DNA for the CDR3: TGTGCCAGTAGTATGGGGGGTGAGCAGTTCTTC. J is TRBJ2-1 and V is TRBV19, with D perhaps matching TRBD2 (6 bases). The ends were cut back, 3 bases at V and 9 bases at J, with 6 bases in the middle. The CDR3 is 11 amino acids. CDR1 is LNHDA and CDR2 is SQIVND in the germline V gene (reference sequence). The full variable domain, completed using reference TRBV19 and TRBJ2-1, is DGGITQSPKYLFRKEGQNVTLSCEQNLNHDAMYWYRQDPGQGLRLIYYSQIVNDFQKGDIAEGYSVSREKKESFPLTVTSAQKNPTAFYLCASSMGGEQFFGPGTRLTVL.

The chain employs TRBV28 and TRBJ1-1; the D gene is possibly TRBD1 (5 bases). The CDR3 consists of 13 residues. The V gene lost 11 bases and the J gene lost 6 bases, with 19 bases spanning the gap. Looked up from germline, CDR1 is MDHEN and CDR2 is SYDVKM. The CDR3 sequence is CASSDISPPEAFF. DNA of the CDR3: TGTGCCTCCTCGGACATTTCTCCTCCTGAAGCTTTCTTT.

The chain has TRBV7-2 and TRBJ2-1; 8 nucleotides match TRBD2. Per germline, CDR1 SGHTA and CDR2 FQGNSA. V was pared by 3 bases and J by 6 bases, with 10 bases of the junction left unmatched. The CDR3 covers 16 residues. Here the CDR3 DNA reads TGTGCCAGCAGCTTGGGAGCGGGAGCGCGGACCAATGAGCAGTTCTTC. Translating it yields CASSLGAGARTNEQFF.

This chain links TRBV12-5 with TRBJ2-1; 7 bases match TRBD1. Germline-derived CDR1 and CDR2 are LGHNT and FRNRAP. This CDR3 contains 16 residues. Germline trimming cut 2 bases from V and 0 bases from J; bases unmatched to any gene: 4. CDR3 in DNA: TGTGCTAGTGGTTTGATCAGGGGGAGCTCCTACAATGAGCAGTTCTTC. It specifies CASGLIRGSSYNEQFF.

V usage is TRBV7-9 and J usage is TRBJ1-4, with 7 bases lining up with TRBD1. The CDR3 consists of 16 residues. The V gene end was trimmed by 3 bases and the J gene end by 5 bases; junction bases not matched to a gene: 9. Germline assignment: CDR1 SEHNR and CDR2 FQNEAQ (reference sequence). Here the CDR3 DNA reads TGTGCCAGCAGCTTTGGGACCGGGACAGAGAATGAAAAACTGTTTTTT. Protein product: CASSFGTGTENEKLFF.

This chain joins TRBV7-8 and TRBJ1-2; 10 bases align to TRBD1. This CDR3 contains 15 residues. V trimming: 5 bases; J trimming: 3 bases; junction bases outside the gene matches: 6. Germline assignment: CDR1 SGHVS and CDR2 FQNEAQ. Here the CDR3 reads CASSMTGGKDYGYTF. CDR3 coding DNA: TGTGCCAGCAGCATGACAGGGGGCAAGGACTATGGCTACACCTTC.